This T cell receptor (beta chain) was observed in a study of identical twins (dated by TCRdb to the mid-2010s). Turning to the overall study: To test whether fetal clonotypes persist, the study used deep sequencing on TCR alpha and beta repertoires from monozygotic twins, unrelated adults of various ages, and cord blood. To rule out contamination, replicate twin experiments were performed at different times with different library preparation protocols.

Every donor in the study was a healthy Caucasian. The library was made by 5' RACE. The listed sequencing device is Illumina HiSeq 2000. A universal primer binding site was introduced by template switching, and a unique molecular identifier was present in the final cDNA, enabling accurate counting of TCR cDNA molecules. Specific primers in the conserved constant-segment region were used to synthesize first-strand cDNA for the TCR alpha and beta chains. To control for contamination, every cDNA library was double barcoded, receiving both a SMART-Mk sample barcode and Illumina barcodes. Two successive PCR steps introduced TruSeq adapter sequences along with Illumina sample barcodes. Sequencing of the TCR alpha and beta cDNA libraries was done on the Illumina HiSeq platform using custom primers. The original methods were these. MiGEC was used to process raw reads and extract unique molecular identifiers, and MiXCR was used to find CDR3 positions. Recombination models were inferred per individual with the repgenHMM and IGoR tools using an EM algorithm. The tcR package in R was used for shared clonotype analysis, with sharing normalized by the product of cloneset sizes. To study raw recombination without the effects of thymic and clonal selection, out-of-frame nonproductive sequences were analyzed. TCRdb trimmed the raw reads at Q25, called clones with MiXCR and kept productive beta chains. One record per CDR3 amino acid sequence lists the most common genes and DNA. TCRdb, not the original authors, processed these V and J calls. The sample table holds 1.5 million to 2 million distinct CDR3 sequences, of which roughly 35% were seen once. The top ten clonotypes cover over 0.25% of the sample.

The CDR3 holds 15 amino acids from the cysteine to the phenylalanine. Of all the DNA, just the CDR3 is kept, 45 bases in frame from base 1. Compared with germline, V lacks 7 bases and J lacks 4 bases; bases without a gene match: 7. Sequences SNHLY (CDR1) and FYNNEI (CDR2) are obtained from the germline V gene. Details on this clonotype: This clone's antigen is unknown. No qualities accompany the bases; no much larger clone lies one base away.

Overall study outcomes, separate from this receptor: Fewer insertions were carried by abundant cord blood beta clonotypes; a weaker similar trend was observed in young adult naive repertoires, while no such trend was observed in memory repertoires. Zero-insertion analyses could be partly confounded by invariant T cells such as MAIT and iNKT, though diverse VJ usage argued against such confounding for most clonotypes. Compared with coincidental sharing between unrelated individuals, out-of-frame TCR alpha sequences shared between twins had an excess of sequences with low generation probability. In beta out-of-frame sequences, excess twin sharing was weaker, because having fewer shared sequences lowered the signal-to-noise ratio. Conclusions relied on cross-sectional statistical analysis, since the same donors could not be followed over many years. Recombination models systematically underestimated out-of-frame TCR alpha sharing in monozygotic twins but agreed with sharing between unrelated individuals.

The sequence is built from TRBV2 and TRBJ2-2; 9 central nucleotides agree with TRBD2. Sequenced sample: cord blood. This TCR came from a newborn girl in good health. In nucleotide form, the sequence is TGTGCCAGCACAGTGCGGGAGGGCCCCACCGGGGAGCTGTTTTTT. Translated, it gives CASTVREGPTGELFF. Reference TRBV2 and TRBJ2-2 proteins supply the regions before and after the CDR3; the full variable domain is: EPEVTQTPSHQVTQMGQEVILRCVPISNHLYFYWYRQILGQKVEFLVSFYNNEISEKSEIFDDQFSVERPDGSNFTLKIRSTKLEDSAMYFCASTVREGPTGELFFGEGSRLTVL.